A single T cell receptor beta chain is shown here with its context. The CDR3 length is 17 residues. The V and J ends lost 2 bases and 4 bases respectively, with 18 bases between them. The V gene's germline CDR1 is MNHEY and CDR2 SVGEGT. The record originates from a study of blood T cell repertoires in COVID-19. Study-level background: Samples taken during acute and convalescent COVID-19 were collected in the United States, Italy and Spain.

Under the authors' procedure: For nucleated cells, counts were estimated from reference gene primer amplification. The data were produced by immunoSEQ multiplex PCR, yet TCRdb's version contains in-frame clones alone and is incomplete. That table gives V, J and clone size, and the DNA gave D and trimming. The sample holds a few hundred thousand clones; around 87% are singletons and the top ten take 1.3%. In assigning cohorts, the study relied on participant-reported clinical history. Recovery among Cohort 3 donors was established by two negative PCRs, clearance, or symptom resolution. The sequenced sample consisted of PBMCs or T cells enriched from blood (not recorded which). The chain employs TRBV6-2 or TRBV6-3 and TRBJ1-5; D is unclear. The sequence was obtained from a man aged 25 to 45 who had recovered from COVID-19. In DNA, the CDR3 is TGTGCCAGCAGTTACAACATTGGCAGGCTTGGGAATCAGCCCCAGCATTTT. Protein product: CASSYNIGRLGNQPQHF.